This T cell receptor (beta chain) was identified in a study of human T cells and chemical hapten exposure. Study information: Variability of per-sample TCR yields stemmed mainly from small differences in pooled library volume.

Documented time point: healthy volunteer bleed at 2 weeks. Total RNA was isolated from whole blood that had not been fractionated. In this sample, this clonotype turned up many times. Its target is unknown. During construction of the library, unique molecular identifiers were attached to individual cDNA molecules for quantitative, reproducible TCR counting. Source study methods: 96,000 or so TCRs per sample was the median, with a range of roughly 23,224 to 690,600. TCRdb redid the calling of the RACE reads with MiXCR, one entry per CDR3 protein. TCRdb, rather than the study authors, made the V and J calls. This sample carries about 41,000 distinct CDR3 sequences, about 4.8% of them seen once, and the ten largest clones take 5.8%. Overall study findings and caveats: Sensitization with DPC brought no change to TCRs above 1 in 1000 in frequency.

V trimming: 4 bases; J trimming: 9 bases; junction bases outside the gene matches: 18. The CDR3 sequence is 17 residues long. The V gene's germline CDR1 is SGHTA and CDR2 FQGNSA. The chain carries TRBV7-2 and TRBJ2-1; 7 bases line up with TRBD2. The receptor comes from a human donor in good health. Some clones in this sample may be carry-over from other donors' samples. Sequencing was carried out using whole blood. Here the CDR3 DNA reads TGTGCCAGCAGCTCCCACCCCGGGACTAACGTCCGAGGTGAGCAGTTCTTC. Its translation: CASSSHPGTNVRGEQFF.